These 27 T cell receptor beta chains were all obtained from the same sample, sequenced in a study of OX40 agonist ivuxolimab in advanced cancers. Assay: immunoSEQ multiplex PCR; the TCRdb copy retains only in-frame clones and omits some. Of 75,000 to 95,000 clones listed, 75% to 95% are singletons. Sequencing used CD4+ or CD8+ T cells sorted from blood, obtained in a trial of the OX40 agonist ivuxolimab. The source of these receptors is an adult with an advanced solid tumor such as melanoma, head and neck, liver or kidney cancer.

The gene calls are TRBV5-4 and TRBJ2-7; tentative D call: TRBD1 (5 bases). CDR1 and CDR2 from the germline V gene are SGHNT and YYREEE (reference sequence). The length of the CDR3 is 14 residues. V lost 3 bases and J 6 bases, leaving 16 bases between the germline ends. The CDR3 spells CASSSLTGAAEQYF. The DNA for the CDR3 is TGTGCCAGCAGCTCCCTGACTGGGGCCGCCGAGCAGTACTTC.

This clone occurred a few times. The gene calls are TRBV2 and TRBJ2-7; D is undetermined. V was pared by 6 bases and J by 2 bases, with 8 bases between. In germline, CDR1 is SNHLY, CDR2 FYNNEI. The CDR3 is made up of 12 amino acids. The CDR3 DNA reads TGTGCCAGCAGCTGGGTCGCCTACGAGCAGTACTTC. It yields the protein CASSWVAYEQYF.

The rearrangement joins TRBV18 to TRBJ1-2; D perhaps matches TRBD1 (5 bases). CDR1 is KGHSH, CDR2 LQKENI, per germline. This CDR3 spans 15 amino acids. V lost 2 bases to trimming and J lost 11 bases, with 21 bases between them. The CDR3 DNA reads as TGTGCCAGCTCACCAGGGCAGGGCTTGGCCTCCGGTTACACCTTC. The encoded protein is CASSPGQGLASGYTF.

The rearrangement links TRBV18 to TRBJ1-2; the match to TRBD1 covers 7 bases. Germline V lookup: CDR1 KGHSH, CDR2 LQKENI. The length of the CDR3 is 13 residues. V was clipped by 6 bases and J by 7 bases; unmatched bases: 8. The CDR3 sequence: CASSTGGGFGYTF. CDR3 DNA sequence: TGTGCCAGCTCCACGGGAGGGGGCTTTGGCTACACCTTC.

The gene calls are TRBV30 and TRBJ1-2, with no clear D. The CDR3 spans 12 residues. Germline V CDR1 and CDR2: GTSNPN, SVGIG (reference sequence). Deletions cut 3 bases from V and 2 bases from J, with 7 bases between. This CDR3 reads CAWRAGNYGYTF. CDR3 sequence (DNA): TGTGCCTGGAGGGCGGGAAACTATGGCTACACCTTC.

The chain has TRBV19 and TRBJ1-5; the D gene is possibly TRBD1 (5 bases). The CDR3 loop spans 15 amino acids. Trimming removed 5 bases from V and 9 bases from J, with 20 bases in between. The germline gives CDR1 LNHDA, CDR2 SQIVND (reference sequence). The DNA for the CDR3 is TGTGCCAGTAGTCCAAGGGCAGGGAACGTCGTGCCCCAGCATTTT. Translated: CASSPRAGNVVPQHF. The full variable domain, in which reference TRBV19 and TRBJ1-5 provide the parts outside the CDR3, is DGGITQSPKYLFRKEGQNVTLSCEQNLNHDAMYWYRQDPGQGLRLIYYSQIVNDFQKGDIAEGYSVSREKKESFPLTVTSAQKNPTAFYLCASSPRAGNVVPQHFGDGTRLSIL.

J is TRBJ1-5 and V is TRBV6-1, with D tentatively TRBD1 (5 bases). Trimming pared 11 bases from V and 0 bases from J, leaving 11 bases between. CDR3 length: 13 amino acids. CDR1 MNHNS and CDR2 SASEGT come from the germline V gene. This chain's CDR3 is CAVQDYSNQPQHF. The DNA of the CDR3 is TGTGCCGTACAGGATTATAGCAATCAGCCCCAGCATTTT.

This chain uses TRBV10-1 with TRBJ2-7, with D perhaps TRBD2 (6 bases). The CDR3 loop spans 14 amino acids. The germline V gene has CDR1 WNHNN and CDR2 SYGVQD (reference sequence). Trimming removed 4 bases from V and 9 bases from J, with 19 bases in between. This chain's CDR3 is CASSAGGAPDWQYF. In nucleotides, the CDR3 is TGCGCCAGCAGTGCTGGCGGGGCACCGGATTGGCAGTACTTC.

J is TRBJ1-1 and V is TRBV18; possibly TRBD1 for D (5 bases). V was clipped by 2 bases and J by 4 bases, with 17 bases between them. The CDR3 is made up of 16 amino acids. Germline V gene lookup returns CDR1 KGHSH and CDR2 LQKENI. The CDR3 spells CASSPGTAADGTEAFF. The CDR3 coding sequence is TGTGCCAGCTCACCAGGGACCGCGGCGGATGGCACTGAAGCTTTCTTT.

The genes are TRBV19 and TRBJ2-1, with 10 positions matching TRBD2. Germline trimming cut 1 base from V and 6 bases from J; bases unmatched to any gene: 6. Germline CDR1 LNHDA, CDR2 SQIVND (reference sequence). The CDR3 has 16 amino acids. This chain's CDR3 is CASSIVPLAGVNEQFF. The DNA of the CDR3 is TGTGCCAGTAGTATAGTCCCCCTAGCGGGAGTCAATGAGCAGTTCTTC.

This chain links TRBV28 with TRBJ2-1; D possibly matches TRBD1 or TRBD2 (5 bases each). CDR1 is MDHEN and CDR2 is SYDVKM in the germline V gene. The CDR3 extends over 15 amino acids. The ends were cut back, 5 bases at V and 3 bases at J, with 14 bases in the middle. CDR3 DNA: TGTGCCAGCAGTCCTACCGGGACCATCTACAATGAGCAGTTCTTC. This sequence encodes CASSPTGTIYNEQFF. The full variable domain, rest sourced from reference TRBV28 and TRBJ2-1, is DVKVTQSSRYLVKRTGEKVFLECVQDMDHENMFWYRQDPGLGLRLIYFSYDVKMKEKGDIPEGYSVSREKKERFSLILESASTNQTSMYLCASSPTGTIYNEQFFGPGTRLTVL.

The chain carries TRBV5-8 and TRBJ2-1, with 10 bases fitting TRBD2. Per germline, CDR1 SGHTS and CDR2 YDEGEE. CDR3 length equals 18 residues. The ends lost 7 bases at V and 2 bases at J; junction bases unmatched: 15. The CDR3 here is CASPRGLAGVGTYNEQFF. The CDR3 bases are TGTGCCAGCCCGAGAGGTCTAGCGGGAGTGGGGACCTACAATGAGCAGTTCTTC.

The rearrangement links TRBV19 to TRBJ2-7; TRBD2 is a possible D gene (5 bases). The CDR3 contains 12 residues. Trimming removed 7 bases at V and 6 bases at J, with 13 bases between. CDR1 and CDR2 (germline): LNHDA, SQIVND (reference sequence). The CDR3 coding sequence is TGTGCCAGTATGGACTTCCGCGGCGAGCAGTACTTC. Protein product: CASMDFRGEQYF. Full variable domain (missing parts from reference TRBV19 and TRBJ2-7): DGGITQSPKYLFRKEGQNVTLSCEQNLNHDAMYWYRQDPGQGLRLIYYSQIVNDFQKGDIAEGYSVSREKKESFPLTVTSAQKNPTAFYLCASMDFRGEQYFGPGTRLTVT.

The chain couples TRBV23-1 to TRBJ1-3; no firm D call. TRBV23-1 qualifies as an ORF whose function is uncertain. V lost 3 bases, J lost 0 bases, and 12 bases lay in between. There are 16 residues in the CDR3. The CDR3 here is CASSQSGSRSGNTIYF. DNA of the CDR3: TGCGCCAGCAGTCAGTCCGGGTCCCGCTCTGGAAACACCATATATTTT.

The V and J genes are TRBV19 and TRBJ1-4, with D possibly TRBD1 on 6 matching bases. The V gene's germline CDR1 is LNHDA and CDR2 SQIVND (reference sequence). The CDR3 contains 15 residues. Deletions cut 6 bases from V and 4 bases from J, with 15 bases between. CDR3 coding DNA: TGTGCCAGTAGCGGTCCTTGGGGGCTTAATGAAAAACTGTTTTTT. Its protein is CASSGPWGLNEKLFF.

This clone was seen more than once but under ten times. The chain couples TRBV5-1 to TRBJ1-5, with 7 bases identical to TRBD1. Germline trimming cut 4 bases from V and 4 bases from J; bases unmatched to any gene: 5. The CDR3 runs 14 residues. In germline, CDR1 is SGHRS, CDR2 YFSETQ. CDR3 nucleotide sequence: TGCGCCAGCAGCAATGGACAGGCGAATCAGCCCCAGCATTTT. It is translated as CASSNGQANQPQHF.

This chain joins TRBV7-9 and TRBJ1-6; no clear D gene. Germline-derived CDR1 and CDR2 are SEHNR and FQNEAQ (reference sequence). CDR3 length equals 13 residues. Trimming shortened V by 4 bases and J by 7 bases, and 8 bases separated the two germline ends. The CDR3, as DNA: TGTGCCAGCAGCTCAACCTCGAATTCACCCCTCCACTTT. Amino acids: CASSSTSNSPLHF. The complete variable domain, with remaining parts taken from reference TRBV7-9 and TRBJ1-6, reads DTGVSQNPRHKITKRGQNVTFRCDPISEHNRLYWYRQTLGQGPEFLTYFQNEAQLEKSRLLSDRFSAERPKGSFSTLEIQRTEQGDSAMYLCASSSTSNSPLHFGNGTRLTVT.

J is TRBJ2-3 and V is TRBV4-3; the D gene could be TRBD1 or TRBD2 (6 bases each). The germline V gene encodes CDR1 LGHNA and CDR2 YSLEER. CDR3 size: 18 residues. Between the trimmed V and J ends, which lost 0 bases and 6 bases, there was a span of 22 bases. CDR3: CASSQDLRGAQTRDTQYF. The CDR3 coding sequence is TGCGCCAGCAGCCAAGATTTGAGGGGGGCTCAAACGCGGGATACGCAGTATTTT.

The chain uses TRBV5-1 and TRBJ2-1; 7 positions agree with TRBD2. The CDR3 covers 16 residues. Germline V gene sequence: CDR1 SGHRS, CDR2 YFSETQ. With V trimmed by 0 bases and J by 2 bases, 5 bases remained unmatched. CDR3 sequence (DNA): TGCGCCAGCAGCTTGGTTGCGGGAGAGACCTACAATGAGCAGTTCTTC. This sequence encodes CASSLVAGETYNEQFF.

The chain is built from TRBV28 and TRBJ2-4; no reliable D call. Trimming took 4 bases from V and 3 from J, leaving 16 bases between them. CDR1 is MDHEN and CDR2 is SYDVKM in the germline V gene. This CDR3 contains 16 residues. The CDR3 protein is CASSWVQPSGKNIQYF. In DNA, the CDR3 is TGTGCCAGCAGTTGGGTCCAACCTTCAGGCAAAAACATTCAGTACTTC.

The rearrangement links TRBV7-9 to TRBJ2-7; 7 bases map to TRBD1. J was trimmed by 4 bases and V by 5 bases; bases with no gene match: 8. Germline V gene sequence: CDR1 SEHNR, CDR2 FQNEAQ (reference sequence). CDR3 length: 14 amino acids. CDR3 amino acids: CASSPPGTVYEQYF. The CDR3 DNA sequence: TGTGCCAGCAGCCCACCGGGGACAGTATACGAGCAGTACTTC. Full variable domain (missing parts from reference TRBV7-9 and TRBJ2-7): DTGVSQNPRHKITKRGQNVTFRCDPISEHNRLYWYRQTLGQGPEFLTYFQNEAQLEKSRLLSDRFSAERPKGSFSTLEIQRTEQGDSAMYLCASSPPGTVYEQYFGPGTRLTVT.

The CDR3 region is CASRPPGLANNEQFF. The CDR3, as DNA: TGTGCCAGCAGGCCCCCGGGACTAGCGAACAATGAGCAGTTCTTC. The chain recombines TRBV6-5 with TRBJ2-1; the match to TRBD2 covers 10 bases. Germline V gene data show CDR1 as MNHEY and CDR2 as SVGAGI. CDR3 length equals 15 residues. V was clipped by 6 bases and J by 5 bases; unmatched bases: 7.

V is TRBV7-6 and J is TRBJ1-3; D is unclear. Trimming left V 5 bases short and J 2 bases short, with 7 bases between. The CDR3 contains 13 residues. Germline V gives CDR1 SGHVS, CDR2 FNYEAQ. CDR3 nucleotides: TGTGCCAGCAGCCTTGCGGCTGGAAACACCATATATTTT. Its protein is CASSLAAGNTIYF.

V and J are TRBV19 and TRBJ2-7, with 9 bases identical to TRBD2. V was clipped by 3 bases and J by 6 bases; unmatched bases: 9. CDR3 size: 15 residues. The germline CDR1 and CDR2 sequences are LNHDA and SQIVND (reference sequence). CDR3 amino acids: CASSMTGGRAGEQYF. CDR3 DNA sequence: TGTGCCAGTAGTATGACGGGCGGGAGGGCCGGCGAGCAGTACTTC.

The V gene is TRBV5-1, the J gene TRBJ2-7; weak D call: TRBD1 (5 bases). The CDR3 extends over 15 amino acids. V was shortened by 5 bases and J by 3 bases, with 18 bases between the two germline ends. Germline V gene lookup returns CDR1 SGHRS and CDR2 YFSETQ. The CDR3 DNA reads TGCGCCAGCAGACTTGACAGCACCAAAAACTACGAGCAGTACTTC. Encoded protein: CASRLDSTKNYEQYF.

The rearrangement joins TRBV5-4 to TRBJ2-5; unclear D gene. Germline values: CDR1 SGHNT, CDR2 YYREEE (reference sequence). This CDR3 spans 12 amino acids. V was clipped by 2 bases and J by 0 bases, with 2 bases between them. This chain's CDR3 is CASSFNQETQYF. CDR3 DNA sequence: TGTGCCAGCAGCTTCAACCAAGAGACCCAGTACTTC.

A word on this clone: The sample carries other DNA sequences with the same CDR3. The V call is TRBV5-1, the J call TRBJ1-1, with unresolved D. The V gene's germline CDR1 is SGHRS and CDR2 YFSETQ. The length of the CDR3 is 13 residues. Trimming left V 0 bases short and J 1 base short, with 4 bases between. The CDR3, as DNA: TGCGCCAGCAGCTTGGGCGGGAACACTGAAGCTTTCTTT. This translates into CASSLGGNTEAFF.